The 20 T cell receptor beta chains given below trace back to one sample, sequenced in a study of cytomegalovirus exposure and HLA in healthy donors. This PCR relied on a set of 60 Vbeta primers and 13 Jbeta primers. The data were produced by immunoSEQ multiplex PCR, yet TCRdb's version contains in-frame clones alone and is incomplete. The sample holds fewer than 200,000 clones, about 80% seen once. The specimen was PBMCs. All receptors derive from a girl aged 5 to 17 in good health and CMV-seropositive.

This rearrangement joins TRBV28 to TRBJ2-4; 11 nucleotides agree with TRBD1. The CDR3 has 15 residues. Germline CDR1 and CDR2: MDHEN and SYDVKM. The trim removed 5 bases at V and 8 bases at J, leaving 8 bases unmatched. CDR3 nucleotides: TGTGCCAGCAGTCACCGGGACAGGGGGATAGACATTCAGTACTTC. It specifies CASSHRDRGIDIQYF. Looking up the rest from reference TRBV28 and TRBJ2-4 gives the full variable domain: DVKVTQSSRYLVKRTGEKVFLECVQDMDHENMFWYRQDPGLGLRLIYFSYDVKMKEKGDIPEGYSVSREKKERFSLILESASTNQTSMYLCASSHRDRGIDIQYFGAGTRLSVL.

The chain recombines TRBV25-1 with TRBJ1-3; D unresolved. CDR3 length: 11 residues. V lost 7 bases and J 4 bases, leaving 5 bases between the germline ends. Per the germline V gene, CDR1 is MGHDK and CDR2 is SYGVNS. The CDR3 sequence: CASTKGNTIYF. The CDR3 DNA follows: TGTGCCAGCACTAAGGGAAACACCATATATTTT.

CDR3 in DNA: TGTGCCAGCAGTTCCCGGGTCCTAGAGACCCAGTACTTC. Protein product: CASSSRVLETQYF. The chain couples TRBV27 to TRBJ2-5; D unclear. The CDR3 contains 13 residues. With 4 bases removed from V and 4 bases from J, the gap between germline ends came to 10 bases. Germline V gene sequence: CDR1 MNHEY, CDR2 SMNVEV (reference sequence).

The chain has TRBV10-3 and TRBJ2-5, with D tentatively TRBD1 (6 bases). Germline assignment: CDR1 ENHRY and CDR2 SYGVKD. The V end lost 3 bases, the J end lost 4 bases, and 9 bases lay between the germline ends. The CDR3 has 13 residues. CDR3 nucleotides: TGTGCCATCAGTGATGTCAGGGGAGAGACCCAGTACTTC. Encoded protein: CAISDVRGETQYF.

This chain joins TRBV7-9 and TRBJ2-5; D not resolved. Germline values: CDR1 SEHNR, CDR2 FQNEAQ (reference sequence). The CDR3 sequence is 11 residues long. V was clipped by 3 bases and J by 5 bases, with 4 bases between them. CDR3 protein: CASSFPETQYF. Here the CDR3 DNA reads TGTGCCAGCAGCTTCCCGGAGACCCAGTACTTC.

Concerning this clone itself: At one of its ends the junction is not consistent with the germline gene, which may arise from a read error. This rearrangement joins TRBV6-5 to TRBJ2-5; 8 bases match TRBD1. Looked up from germline, CDR1 is MNHEY and CDR2 is SVGAGI. CDR3 length: 14 residues. The CDR3 sequence is CASRYSGGRETQYF. CDR3 DNA sequence: TGTGCCAGCAGATACTCAGGGGGCAGAGAGACCCAGTACTTC.

The chain recombines TRBV6-5 with TRBJ2-7; TRBD1 matches at 7 bases. Germline lookup yields CDR1 MNHEY and CDR2 SVGAGI. This CDR3 has 16 amino acids. V lost 0 bases to trimming and J lost 3 bases; unmatched junction nucleotides: 8. CDR3 DNA: TGTGCCAGCAGTTACTCGACGGGACAGCAACTCTACGAGCAGTACTTC. This sequence encodes CASSYSTGQQLYEQYF.

The chain links TRBV7-3 to TRBJ1-2; no reliable D call. CDR1 and CDR2 (germline): SGHTA, FQGTGA. The CDR3 has 16 residues. V lost 0 bases, J lost 5 bases, and 16 bases lay in between. The CDR3 is CASSLTPAVDLYGYTF. CDR3 DNA sequence: TGTGCCAGCAGCTTAACGCCAGCGGTGGATCTGTATGGCTACACCTTC. Together with reference TRBV7-3 and TRBJ1-2, the CDR3 gives the full variable domain: GAGVSQTPSNKVTEKGKYVELRCDPISGHTALYWYRQSLGQGPEFLIYFQGTGAADDSGLPNDRFFAVRPEGSVSTLKIQRTERGDSAVYLCASSLTPAVDLYGYTFGSGTRLTVV.

This clone turned up a few times. J is TRBJ2-7 and V is TRBV7-2, with TRBD1 matching 7 bases. This CDR3 has 14 amino acids. V lost 6 bases to trimming and J lost 2 bases; unmatched junction nucleotides: 7. Germline CDR1 reads SGHTA; CDR2 reads FQGNSA. CDR3 region: CASSSDGTAYEQYF. The CDR3 nucleotides are TGTGCCAGCAGTAGCGATGGGACAGCCTACGAGCAGTACTTC.

The rearrangement joins TRBV6-5 to TRBJ1-3; D might be TRBD1 (5 bases). V lost 5 bases and J lost 5, with 13 bases in between. Per germline, CDR1 MNHEY and CDR2 SVGAGI. The CDR3 length is 14 residues. The CDR3 coding sequence is TGTGCCAGCAGTGACCCGACGGACAGAAACACCATATATTTT. It yields the protein CASSDPTDRNTIYF.

V is TRBV5-1 and J is TRBJ2-3; weak D call: TRBD1 (5 bases). Trimming left V 1 base short and J 4 bases short, with 13 bases between. The CDR3 consists of 15 residues. Germline assignment: CDR1 SGHRS and CDR2 YFSETQ. This CDR3 reads CASSLWQGVADTQYF. CDR3 coding DNA: TGCGCCAGCAGCTTGTGGCAGGGTGTAGCAGATACGCAGTATTTT.

V gene TRBV6-1 combines with J gene TRBJ1-2, with a weak D call TRBD1 (5 bases). This CDR3 comprises 15 residues. The germline V gene has CDR1 MNHNS and CDR2 SASEGT. V lost 6 bases and J lost 2, with 16 bases in between. Here the CDR3 reads CASSPQAGHNYGYTF. For the CDR3, the DNA is TGTGCCAGCAGCCCACAGGCGGGGCACAACTATGGCTACACCTTC.

This chain joins TRBV5-1 and TRBJ1-1, with 10 bases aligning to TRBD1. Germline V gene lookup returns CDR1 SGHRS and CDR2 YFSETQ. The CDR3 runs to 18 residues. Germline trimming cut 0 bases from V and 0 bases from J; bases unmatched to any gene: 8. The CDR3 here is CASSLEGQGNGLNTEAFF. For the CDR3, the DNA is TGCGCCAGCAGCTTGGAGGGACAGGGGAATGGGTTGAACACTGAAGCTTTCTTT.

This chain joins TRBV4-3 and TRBJ2-1; 9 nucleotides match TRBD2. The CDR3 has 16 residues. Germline trimming cut 1 base from V and 7 bases from J; bases unmatched to any gene: 8. The germline CDR1 and CDR2 sequences are LGHNA and YSLEER. The CDR3 nucleotides read TGCGCCAGCAGCCAAGCCCTTAGCGGGGGTTATAATGAGCAGTTCTTC. Translating gives CASSQALSGGYNEQFF.

V usage is TRBV10-3 and J usage is TRBJ2-5; maybe TRBD2 (6 bases). This CDR3 contains 15 residues. Germline V lookup: CDR1 ENHRY, CDR2 SYGVKD. V was shortened by 4 bases and J by 2 bases, with 14 bases between the two germline ends. The CDR3 is CAISGLASTQETQYF. In nucleotides, the CDR3 is TGTGCCATCAGTGGCCTAGCGAGCACACAAGAGACCCAGTACTTC.

The rearrangement joins TRBV11-3 to TRBJ2-1; 8 nucleotides line up with TRBD1. Trimming took 5 bases from V and 8 from J; bases not matched to a gene: 8. The CDR3 runs to 14 residues. CDR1 and CDR2 (germline): SGHNT, YENEEA. The CDR3 DNA follows: TGTGCCAGCAGCCAGGGACAGGCAAGGGATGAGCAGTTCTTC. It yields the protein CASSQGQARDEQFF.

This clone was counted a few times. DNA of the CDR3: TGCGCCAGCAGCCGTCAGGGGGCCGGCACAGATACGCAGTATTTT. This codes for CASSRQGAGTDTQYF. This sequence joins TRBV5-1 and TRBJ2-3; 8 bases align to TRBD1. The CDR3 sequence is 15 residues long. Germline CDR1 reads SGHRS; CDR2 reads YFSETQ. J lost 1 base, V lost 4 bases, and 5 bases had no gene match.

CDR3 loop: CAISDRADYEQYF. The CDR3 DNA is TGTGCCATCAGTGATCGCGCCGACTACGAGCAGTACTTC. The V and J genes are TRBV10-3 and TRBJ2-7; the D is unclear. The ends were cut back, 3 bases at V and 3 bases at J, with 9 bases in the middle. Germline-derived CDR1 and CDR2 are ENHRY and SYGVKD. The CDR3 contains 13 residues.

The V and J genes are TRBV28 and TRBJ2-7, with D tentatively TRBD2 (6 bases). Germline CDR1 is MDHEN and CDR2 is SYDVKM. The V end was cut by 4 bases, the J end by 0 bases, with 13 bases between. This CDR3 contains 15 residues. This chain's CDR3 is CASSSRGKFSYEQYF. The CDR3, as DNA: TGTGCCAGCAGTTCCCGGGGGAAGTTCTCCTACGAGCAGTACTTC.

CDR3 amino acids: CASSSRQEYGYTF. CDR3 bases: TGTGCCAGCAGTTCCAGACAGGAGTATGGCTACACCTTC. This rearrangement joins TRBV28 to TRBJ1-2, with D possibly matching TRBD1 (6 bases). The CDR3 has 13 amino acids. In germline, CDR1 is MDHEN, CDR2 SYDVKM. Trimming left V 4 bases short and J 5 bases short, with 11 bases between.